This T cell receptor beta chain was identified during a study of shared clonotypes between healthy human individuals. Profiled with immunoSEQ multiplex PCR; TCRdb holds only in-frame clones, not every one. The table shows 950,000 to 1,100,000 clones, with around 82% occurring only once. V was clipped by 7 bases and J by 5 bases, with 24 bases between them. Per germline, CDR1 MDHEN and CDR2 SYDVKM. This CDR3 comprises 17 residues. Comments on this clone: A much larger clone lies a single base off, so this may be a read error.

The source material was memory CD4+ T cells from PBMCs. Subset indicated: CD45RA-negative fraction. The rearrangement links TRBV28 to TRBJ2-1; a possible D gene is TRBD1 (6 bases). The TCR originated in a man between 18 and 35 years old in good health. Some clones in this sample may be carry-over from other donors' samples. CDR3 DNA sequence: TGTGCCAGCAATTTTTTACGGTTCTCCAGGGGAGACAATGAGCAGTTCTTC. Translating it yields CASNFLRFSRGDNEQFF.